The 30 T cell receptor beta chains below all came from one sample that was sequenced in a study of blood T cell repertoires in COVID-19. Clones were read by immunoSEQ multiplex PCR, and TCRdb kept only the in-frame ones, dropping some. The table lists 90,000 to 100,000 clones, around nine tenths of them singletons. The sample consisted of peripheral blood. The receptors were sampled from a man between 65 and 85 years old with acute or convalescent COVID-19.

The chain has TRBV27 and TRBJ1-2, with 9 bases lining up with TRBD1. Germline CDR1 is MNHEY and CDR2 is SMNVEV (reference sequence). CDR3 length equals 14 residues. J was trimmed by 4 bases and V by 0 bases; bases with no gene match: 0. CDR3 DNA sequence: TGTGCCAGCAGTTTATCGGGACAGGGCTATGGCTACACCTTC. This translates into CASSLSGQGYGYTF.

This rearrangement joins TRBV5-1 to TRBJ2-3, with D unresolved. V was trimmed by 0 bases and J by 0 bases, leaving 8 bases between them. CDR3 length: 15 amino acids. Germline V CDR1 and CDR2: SGHRS, YFSETQ. The CDR3 is CASSLAALSTDTQYF. CDR3 nucleotides: TGCGCCAGCAGCTTGGCCGCACTCAGCACAGATACGCAGTATTTT. The entire variable domain, with the rest obtained from reference TRBV5-1 and TRBJ2-3, is as follows: KAGVTQTPRYLIKTRGQQVTLSCSPISGHRSVSWYQQTPGQGLQFLFEYFSETQRNKGNFPGRFSGRQFSNSRSEMNVSTLELGDSALYLCASSLAALSTDTQYFGPGTRLTVL.

This chain links TRBV18 with TRBJ2-2; 11 bases are a match to TRBD1. J lost 4 bases, V lost 4 bases, and 8 bases had no gene match. This CDR3 is 17 amino acids long. Per the germline V gene, CDR1 is KGHSH and CDR2 is LQKENI. The CDR3 coding sequence is TGTGCCAGCTCACTGAATGGACAGGGGGCTAGCACCGGGGAGCTGTTTTTT. Translation gives CASSLNGQGASTGELFF.

The chain links TRBV5-6 to TRBJ2-1; tentative D call: TRBD1 (8 bases). The CDR3 loop spans 15 amino acids. Deletions cut 5 bases from V and 4 bases from J, with 16 bases between. Germline CDR1 reads SGHDT; CDR2 reads YYEEEE. CDR3 DNA sequence: TGTGCCAGCAGTCTACAGGGGGGACTATACAATGAGCAGTTCTTC. Its translation: CASSLQGGLYNEQFF.

The J gene is TRBJ2-2, the V gene TRBV2; 8 positions match TRBD1. There are 14 residues in the CDR3. J lost 5 bases, V lost 6 bases, and 5 bases had no gene match. The germline V gene has CDR1 SNHLY and CDR2 FYNNEI. The DNA of the CDR3 is TGTGCCAGCAGCGGACAGGGTGTAACCGGGGAGCTGTTTTTT. This gives the protein CASSGQGVTGELFF.

This clone appeared a single time. The genes are TRBV10-3 and TRBJ1-2, with a possible D match to TRBD1 (6 bases). CDR1 ENHRY and CDR2 SYGVKD come from the germline V gene. The germline V and J ends were trimmed by 5 bases and 4 bases, with 8 bases remaining between them. This CDR3 has 12 residues. DNA of the CDR3: TGTGCCATCAGTCAGGACAGCTATGGCTACACCTTC. Translating it yields CAISQDSYGYTF.

This clone appeared a single time. This chain connects TRBV10-3 to TRBJ1-1, with TRBD1 matching 11 bases. The germline V gene has CDR1 ENHRY and CDR2 SYGVKD. The length of the CDR3 is 12 residues. Trimming at V came to 11 bases and at J to 5 bases, leaving 4 bases not matched to a gene. The CDR3 coding sequence is TGTGCCGTCGGGACAGGGGGAACTGAAGCTTTCTTT. Protein product: CAVGTGGTEAFF.

This sequence joins TRBV5-1 and TRBJ2-5; 8 nucleotides align to TRBD2. The CDR3 sequence is 13 residues long. The germline V gene encodes CDR1 SGHRS and CDR2 YFSETQ. Germline trimming cut 0 bases from V and 7 bases from J; bases unmatched to any gene: 2. CDR3 bases: TGCGCCAGCAGCTTGGATCTAGCGGGGACCCAGTACTTC. Its translation is CASSLDLAGTQYF.

This sequence joins TRBV9 and TRBJ2-2; TRBD2 aligns across 9 bases. V shed 1 base and J 6 bases; nucleotides not matched to a gene: 4. The CDR3 runs 15 residues. CDR1 is SGDLS, CDR2 YYNGEE, per germline. CDR3 coding DNA: TGTGCCAGCAGCGTAACGGGACTAGCATCCGGGGAGCTGTTTTTT. It encodes CASSVTGLASGELFF.

The chain uses TRBV24-1 and TRBJ1-1; D may be TRBD1 (6 bases). CDR3 length equals 16 residues. The ends were cut back, 9 bases at V and 4 bases at J, with 23 bases in the middle. CDR1 and CDR2 from the germline V gene are KGHDR and SFDVKD. This chain's CDR3 is CATHHSQGRGRTEAFF. The CDR3 DNA is TGTGCCACCCACCACTCCCAGGGGAGAGGGCGCACTGAAGCTTTCTTT.

V usage is TRBV7-2 and J usage is TRBJ1-1; D unclear. This CDR3 has 12 residues. Trimming shortened V by 3 bases and J by 0 bases, and 2 bases separated the two germline ends. Germline V gene data show CDR1 as SGHTA and CDR2 as FQGNSA. CDR3 amino acids: CASSFVNTEAFF. For the CDR3, the DNA is TGTGCCAGCAGCTTCGTGAACACTGAAGCTTTCTTT. The entire variable domain, with the rest obtained from reference TRBV7-2 and TRBJ1-1, is as follows: GAGVSQSPSNKVTEKGKDVELRCDPISGHTALYWYRQSLGQGLEFLIYFQGNSAPDKSGLPSDRFSAERTGGSVSTLTIQRTQQEDSAVYLCASSFVNTEAFFGQGTRLTVV.

V is TRBV6-5 and J is TRBJ2-2; D gene ambiguous. The CDR3 length is 15 residues. Per the germline V gene, CDR1 is MNHEY and CDR2 is SVGAGI. Trimming stripped 4 bases from V and 0 bases from J, with 9 bases between. CDR3: CASSSTGSNTGELFF. The CDR3 coding sequence is TGTGCCAGCAGTTCGACTGGTTCGAACACCGGGGAGCTGTTTTTT.

The chain uses TRBV28 and TRBJ1-5, with D possibly TRBD1 on 5 matching bases. The CDR3 has 15 residues. V was trimmed by 6 bases and J by 3 bases, leaving 15 bases between them. Germline V gene sequence: CDR1 MDHEN, CDR2 SYDVKM. CDR3 loop: CASSSPEGPNQPQHF. DNA for the CDR3: TGTGCCAGCAGCTCCCCGGAGGGACCCAATCAGCCCCAGCATTTT.

V and J are TRBV5-1 and TRBJ1-4; 7 bases are shared with TRBD1. V trimming: 8 bases; J trimming: 3 bases; junction bases outside the gene matches: 4. The CDR3 contains 13 residues. Per germline, CDR1 SGHRS and CDR2 YFSETQ. The CDR3 DNA reads TGCGCCAGTTCACAGGGGCCTAATGAAAAACTGTTTTTT. Translated: CASSQGPNEKLFF.

The CDR3 DNA follows: TGTGCCAGTAGTACGAACGAGGGATCGGCTTTCTTT. It codes for CASSTNEGSAFF. The rearrangement joins TRBV19 to TRBJ1-1; no firm D call. Trimming removed 4 bases from V and 11 bases from J, with 14 bases in between. This CDR3 is 12 amino acids long. Germline assignment: CDR1 LNHDA and CDR2 SQIVND (reference sequence). The full variable domain, its missing parts supplied by reference TRBV19 and TRBJ1-1, is DGGITQSPKYLFRKEGQNVTLSCEQNLNHDAMYWYRQDPGQGLRLIYYSQIVNDFQKGDIAEGYSVSREKKESFPLTVTSAQKNPTAFYLCASSTNEGSAFFGQGTRLTVV.

This chain joins TRBV5-1 and TRBJ1-4; 7 bases align to TRBD1. The CDR3 loop spans 17 amino acids. Germline CDR1 reads SGHRS; CDR2 reads YFSETQ. The V segment lost 2 bases and the J segment 4 bases; nucleotides outside the gene matches: 11. In DNA form, the CDR3 reads TGCGCCAGCAGCTTACCGACAGGGTATGTCGGTAATGAAAAACTGTTTTTT. It is translated as CASSLPTGYVGNEKLFF.

The chain links TRBV10-3 to TRBJ2-7, with D possibly being TRBD2 (5 bases). This CDR3 comprises 15 residues. V lost 0 bases and J 3 bases, leaving 12 bases between the germline ends. Germline V CDR1 and CDR2: ENHRY, SYGVKD. This CDR3 is CAISESYNGNYEQYF. DNA for the CDR3: TGTGCCATCAGTGAGTCGTATAACGGGAACTACGAGCAGTACTTC.

The rearrangement uses TRBV19 and TRBJ1-6, with D possibly being TRBD1 (6 bases). The CDR3 has 15 amino acids. Per the germline V gene, CDR1 is LNHDA and CDR2 is SQIVND (reference sequence). Trimming removed 10 bases at V and 7 bases at J, with 20 bases between. In DNA form, the CDR3 reads TGTGCCACCTCACTTTCCGGGACAAAGAATTCACCCCTCCACTTT. Protein: CATSLSGTKNSPLHF.

About this clone: The same CDR3 also results from other DNA sequences found in this sample. This sequence joins TRBV18 and TRBJ1-2, with TRBD1 matching over 9 bases. V lost 1 base and J lost 3; bases outside the gene matches: 3. The CDR3 length is 15 residues. The V gene's germline CDR1 is KGHSH and CDR2 LQKENI. The CDR3 sequence: CASSPRTGADYGYTF. Here the CDR3 DNA reads TGTGCCAGCTCACCACGGACAGGGGCGGACTATGGCTACACCTTC. Full variable domain (outside the CDR3, taken from reference TRBV18 and TRBJ1-2): NAGVMQNPRHLVRRRGQEARLRCSPMKGHSHVYWYRQLPEEGLKFMVYLQKENIIDESGMPKERFSAEFPKEGPSILRIQQVVRGDSAAYFCASSPRTGADYGYTFGSGTRLTVV.

The chain combines TRBV2 with TRBJ2-7; D is possibly TRBD1 (6 bases). CDR3 size: 14 residues. V lost 6 bases, J lost 0 bases, and 12 bases lay in between. Germline CDR1 is SNHLY and CDR2 is FYNNEI. The CDR3, as DNA: TGTGCCAGCAGAGGAGACAGGAGCTCCTACGAGCAGTACGTC. The encoded protein is CASRGDRSSYEQYV.

The rearrangement links TRBV9 to TRBJ2-5; 8 bases match TRBD1. The CDR3 spans 16 residues. CDR1 and CDR2 (germline): SGDLS, YYNGEE. V was clipped by 0 bases and J by 5 bases; unmatched bases: 9. CDR3 coding DNA: TGTGCCAGCAGCGTAGGCCAAGGACAGGGTGGTGAGACCCAGTACTTC. Its translation: CASSVGQGQGGETQYF.

The rearrangement links TRBV19 to TRBJ2-1; D may be TRBD1 (5 bases). The germline gives CDR1 LNHDA, CDR2 SQIVND (reference sequence). The V and J ends lost 8 bases and 3 bases respectively, with 11 bases between them. The CDR3 runs 13 residues. The CDR3 here is CASGASNYNEQFF. DNA for the CDR3: TGTGCCAGTGGGGCTAGTAACTACAATGAGCAGTTCTTC.

This clone was seen a handful of times. The chain uses TRBV10-3 and TRBJ1-4; 9 bases are shared with TRBD1. The CDR3 is 15 amino acids. CDR1 is ENHRY and CDR2 is SYGVKD in the germline V gene. The V segment lost 4 bases and the J segment 7 bases; nucleotides outside the gene matches: 7. The CDR3 DNA reads as TGTGCCATCAGTGGAACACAGGGGGCGGGTGAAAAACTGTTTTTT. Its translation is CAISGTQGAGEKLFF.

This clone was seen just once. The CDR3 region is CASSLGRAGQPQHF. Written as DNA, the CDR3 is TGTGCCAGCAGTTTGGGCAGGGCAGGTCAGCCCCAGCATTTT. This chain connects TRBV28 to TRBJ1-5, with D possibly TRBD1 on 5 matching bases. V dropped 3 bases and J dropped 6 bases, with 12 bases sitting between them. Germline V gene sequence: CDR1 MDHEN, CDR2 SYDVKM. The CDR3 extends over 14 amino acids.

V is TRBV19 and J is TRBJ1-1, with TRBD1 as a possible D gene (5 bases). This CDR3 has 14 amino acids. From germline, CDR1 is LNHDA and CDR2 SQIVND (reference sequence). Trimming removed 3 bases from V and 1 base from J, with 9 bases in between. CDR3 DNA sequence: TGTGCCAGTAGTATTCAAACAGGGAACACTGAAGCTTTCTTT. As protein: CASSIQTGNTEAFF.

This clone showed up just a few times. The rearrangement links TRBV24-1 to TRBJ1-6, with TRBD1 identical over 7 bases. Germline CDR1 and CDR2: KGHDR and SFDVKD. Germline trimming cut 4 bases from V and 3 bases from J; bases unmatched to any gene: 11. The CDR3 extends over 18 amino acids. The CDR3 sequence: CATSDAPVGQYYNSPLHF. The CDR3 bases are TGTGCCACCAGTGACGCACCGGTGGGACAGTACTATAATTCACCCCTCCACTTT.

V is TRBV5-6 and J is TRBJ2-4, with D possibly TRBD1 on 6 matching bases. Germline-derived CDR1 and CDR2 are SGHDT and YYEEEE. V was trimmed by 5 bases and J by 0 bases, leaving 15 bases between them. The CDR3 totals 16 residues. This CDR3 reads CASSWRQALAKNIQYF. CDR3 nucleotide sequence: TGTGCCAGCAGTTGGCGACAGGCCTTAGCCAAAAACATTCAGTACTTC.

This chain joins TRBV5-1 and TRBJ2-2; possible D gene TRBD1, 6 bases. Trimming cost V 7 bases and J 1 base, with 14 bases left between them. Germline V gene data show CDR1 as SGHRS and CDR2 as YFSETQ. The CDR3 runs 15 residues. The DNA for the CDR3 is TGCGCCAGCGCCACAGGGATGAAGAACACCGGGGAGCTGTTTTTT. It encodes CASATGMKNTGELFF.

CDR3 in DNA: TGTGCCAGCAGCGTATTGTCTCCGCTTGGCGGCTACACCTTC. Amino acid sequence: CASSVLSPLGGYTF. V gene TRBV9 combines with J gene TRBJ1-2; no reliable D call. The V end was cut by 1 base, the J end by 8 bases, with 15 bases between. The CDR3 is made up of 14 amino acids. Germline values: CDR1 SGDLS, CDR2 YYNGEE.

This chain links TRBV19 with TRBJ1-1, with 10 bases matching TRBD1. Unmatched junction bases numbered 9, after V lost 6 bases and J lost 8 bases. Germline CDR1 and CDR2: LNHDA and SQIVND (reference sequence). This CDR3 comprises 14 residues. The CDR3 DNA reads as TGTGCCAGTAGCCCAACGGGACAGGGGAACGAAGCTTTCTTT. Protein: CASSPTGQGNEAFF. Variable domain in full (rest from reference TRBV19 and TRBJ1-1): DGGITQSPKYLFRKEGQNVTLSCEQNLNHDAMYWYRQDPGQGLRLIYYSQIVNDFQKGDIAEGYSVSREKKESFPLTVTSAQKNPTAFYLCASSPTGQGNEAFFGQGTRLTVV.